A selection of T cell receptor beta chains follows, all from one sample in a study of T cell responses to AZD1222 COVID-19 vaccine. Produced via immunoSEQ multiplex PCR; TCRdb's table is partial and in-frame only. The sample shows roughly 150,000 clones, 88% of them seen only once. The sequences come from peripheral blood, collected on day 0 of AZD1222 vaccination. Every receptor here comes from an adult in good health. The conserved cysteine and the conserved F or W are not part of the CDR3 here. The D gene is left open where the match is weak.

d_gene: TRBD1; j_gene: TRBJ1-6; v_gene: TRBV5-6; CDR3aa: ASSSGQGLSIHSPLH
d_gene: -; j_gene: TRBJ1-5; v_gene: TRBV30; CDR3aa: AWSGTTFSVSDQPQH
d_gene: -; j_gene: TRBJ2-1; v_gene: TRBV11-3; CDR3aa: ASSGAQANNEQF
d_gene: TRBD1; j_gene: TRBJ1-1; v_gene: TRBV7-9; CDR3aa: ASTGTGGYTEAF
d_gene: -; j_gene: TRBJ1-2; v_gene: TRBV11-2; CDR3aa: ASSLEYGYT
d_gene: -; j_gene: TRBJ1-5; v_gene: TRBV6-5; CDR3aa: ASGIGTWQPQH
d_gene: TRBD1; j_gene: TRBJ1-2; v_gene: TRBV5-1; CDR3aa: ASSSGTALGELYGYT
d_gene: -; j_gene: TRBJ1-5; v_gene: TRBV6-1; CDR3aa: ASSEAWGPSNQPQH
d_gene: TRBD2; j_gene: TRBJ2-7; v_gene: TRBV6-6; CDR3aa: ASSLGTSGPYEQY
d_gene: -; j_gene: TRBJ1-2; v_gene: TRBV29-1; CDR3aa: SVDGVRGYT
d_gene: -; j_gene: TRBJ1-2; v_gene: TRBV6-5; CDR3aa: ASSPSEGRHYGYT
d_gene: -; j_gene: TRBJ1-4; v_gene: TRBV2; CDR3aa: ASRQVRNEKLF
d_gene: -; j_gene: TRBJ1-3; v_gene: TRBV12-3/TRBV12-4; CDR3aa: ASRHNSGNTIY
d_gene: TRBD1; j_gene: TRBJ2-3; v_gene: TRBV30; CDR3aa: AWSPTGGVSDTQY
d_gene: -; j_gene: TRBJ2-1; v_gene: TRBV5-1; CDR3aa: ASSLSHGANEQF
d_gene: -; j_gene: TRBJ2-5; v_gene: TRBV24-1; CDR3aa: ATSDLLPGSQETQY
d_gene: TRBD2; j_gene: TRBJ2-7; v_gene: TRBV6-5; CDR3aa: ASSYGTTYEQY
d_gene: -; j_gene: TRBJ2-3; v_gene: TRBV10-1; CDR3aa: ASSGPPRADTQY
d_gene: TRBD2; j_gene: TRBJ2-5; v_gene: TRBV14; CDR3aa: ASSRFSAGGPLETQY
d_gene: -; j_gene: TRBJ1-5; v_gene: TRBV15; CDR3aa: ATSRGPSRVGNQPQH
d_gene: -; j_gene: TRBJ1-6; v_gene: TRBV5-1; CDR3aa: ASSFDSLEPLH
d_gene: -; j_gene: TRBJ1-2; v_gene: TRBV29-1; CDR3aa: SVGRPDPMVGYT
d_gene: TRBD1; j_gene: TRBJ2-6; v_gene: TRBV5-1; CDR3aa: ASSWGFTGVSNVLT
d_gene: TRBD2; j_gene: TRBJ2-1; v_gene: TRBV6-4; CDR3aa: ASSALAGANNEQF
d_gene: -; j_gene: TRBJ2-7; v_gene: TRBV2; CDR3aa: ASSLREQY
d_gene: -; j_gene: TRBJ2-3; v_gene: TRBV29-1; CDR3aa: SVVFSTDTQY